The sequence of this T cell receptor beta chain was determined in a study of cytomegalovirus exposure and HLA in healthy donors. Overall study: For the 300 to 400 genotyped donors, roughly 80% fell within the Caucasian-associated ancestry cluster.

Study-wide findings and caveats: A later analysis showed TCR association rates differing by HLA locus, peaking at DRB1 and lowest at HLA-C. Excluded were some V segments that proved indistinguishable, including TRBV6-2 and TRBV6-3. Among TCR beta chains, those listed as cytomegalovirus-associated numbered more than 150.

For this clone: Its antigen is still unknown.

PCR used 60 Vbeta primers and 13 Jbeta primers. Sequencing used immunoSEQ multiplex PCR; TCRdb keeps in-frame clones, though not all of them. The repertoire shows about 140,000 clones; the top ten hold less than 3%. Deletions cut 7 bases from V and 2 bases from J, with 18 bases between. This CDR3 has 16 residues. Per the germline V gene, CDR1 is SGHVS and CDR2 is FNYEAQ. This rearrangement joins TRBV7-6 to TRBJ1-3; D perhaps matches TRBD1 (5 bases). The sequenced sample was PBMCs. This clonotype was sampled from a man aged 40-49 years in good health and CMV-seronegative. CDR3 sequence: CASTPGGIGAGNTIYF. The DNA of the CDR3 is TGTGCCAGCACCCCGGGGGGGATAGGGGCTGGAAACACCATATATTTT.